The 16 T cell receptor beta chains reported below all come from one sample, sequenced in a study of T cell responses to AZD1222 COVID-19 vaccine listed by TCRdb under 2021. Libraries came from the immunoSEQ multiplex PCR assay. In TCRdb, the immuneACCESS table is reduced to in-frame sequences with V and J assigned. These tables do not hold every clone; where another copy was compared, an unresolved V gene accounts for under half, and the others remain unexplained. The sample includes about 200,000 clones, with roughly nine tenths observed a single time. The top ten clonotypes cover about 3.5% of the sample. The label giving this sample's time point can be read as: about 28 days (+/-7) after the second vaccine dose. The sample consisted of peripheral blood, taken 28 days after the second AZD1222 dose. The receptors originated from an adult who received the AZD1222 COVID-19 vaccine.

This sequence joins TRBV11-1 and TRBJ2-1, with 7 bases that match TRBD1. The CDR3 has 15 residues. Germline-derived CDR1 and CDR2 are SGHAT and FQDESV (reference sequence). V lost 4 bases, J lost 2 bases, and 5 bases stayed unmatched. The CDR3 loop reads CASSSTRGPYNEQFF. The CDR3 DNA follows: TGTGCCAGCAGCTCCACGAGGGGGCCCTACAATGAGCAGTTCTTC.

Only a few counts were recorded for this clone. The chain joins TRBV7-8 to TRBJ2-7; 10 bases fit TRBD2. V gave up 1 base and J gave up 5 bases; unmatched junction bases: 8. This CDR3 contains 16 residues. Germline V lookup: CDR1 SGHVS, CDR2 FQNEAQ. CDR3: CASSLGSSGSRHEQYF. The DNA for the CDR3 is TGTGCCAGCAGCTTAGGTTCTAGCGGGAGTCGCCACGAGCAGTACTTC.

The chain is built from TRBV5-1 and TRBJ2-1; 7 positions match TRBD2. The CDR3 loop spans 16 amino acids. The junction had 5 bases not matched to a gene; V was cut back by 0 bases and J by 2 bases. Germline values: CDR1 SGHRS, CDR2 YFSETQ. CDR3 nucleotide sequence: TGCGCCAGCAGCTTGGTTGGGGGAGGGGCCTACAATGAGCAGTTCTTC. Translating gives CASSLVGGGAYNEQFF.

V usage is TRBV18 and J usage is TRBJ2-5; 9 bases fit TRBD1. The trim removed 2 bases at V and 5 bases at J, leaving 3 bases unmatched. The germline V gene has CDR1 KGHSH and CDR2 LQKENI. The CDR3 spans 14 residues. The CDR3 sequence: CASSPTGQGETQYF. DNA for the CDR3: TGTGCCAGCTCACCAACGGGACAGGGCGAGACCCAGTACTTC.

This clone was detected a few times. The chain joins TRBV5-5 to TRBJ2-7; D is perhaps TRBD1 (5 bases). V lost 4 bases, J lost 2 bases, and 16 bases lay in between. The CDR3 extends over 15 amino acids. Looked up from germline, CDR1 is SGHKS and CDR2 is YYEKEE (reference sequence). The CDR3 sequence: CASSVFWGSTYEQYF. Here the CDR3 DNA reads TGTGCCAGCAGCGTATTCTGGGGCAGTACCTACGAGCAGTACTTC.

This chain joins TRBV4-2 and TRBJ2-1; TRBD2 matches 10 bases. The junction had 15 bases not matched to a gene; V was cut back by 0 bases and J by 7 bases. The CDR3 totals 19 residues. CDR1 and CDR2 from the germline V gene are LGHNA and YNFKEQ. Here the CDR3 reads CASSQDPSPASGRRNEQFF. CDR3 bases: TGTGCCAGCAGCCAAGATCCAAGCCCGGCTAGCGGGAGAAGGAATGAGCAGTTCTTC.

The chain couples TRBV25-1 to TRBJ2-5; D unresolved. This CDR3 is built from 11 residues. CDR1 is MGHDK, CDR2 SYGVNS, per germline. V was pared by 8 bases and J by 5 bases, with 9 bases between. The CDR3 sequence: CASASQETQYF. CDR3 in DNA: TGTGCCAGCGCGAGCCAGGAGACCCAGTACTTC.

This clone showed up just once. Other DNA sequences within the sample encode an identical CDR3. The rearrangement links TRBV20-1 to TRBJ2-5; D uncertain. The CDR3 extends over 10 amino acids. Germline V gives CDR1 DFQATT, CDR2 SNEGSKA (reference sequence). V dropped 2 bases and J dropped 5 bases, with 3 bases sitting between them. The CDR3 sequence: CSARRETQYF. For the CDR3, the DNA is TGCAGTGCTAGACGGGAGACCCAGTACTTC.

This chain joins TRBV5-4 and TRBJ2-7, with a possible D match to TRBD1 (7 bases). Germline values: CDR1 SGHNT, CDR2 YYREEE (reference sequence). Trimming took 2 bases from V and 1 from J, leaving 16 bases between them. CDR3 length: 16 amino acids. The CDR3 reads CASSLGGQGGSYEQYF. In DNA form, the CDR3 reads TGTGCCAGCAGCTTAGGTGGGCAGGGGGGATCCTACGAGCAGTACTTC.

This chain joins TRBV7-3 and TRBJ1-2, with no clear D. Per the germline V gene, CDR1 is SGHTA and CDR2 is FQGTGA. CDR3 length equals 15 residues. The V gene lost 0 bases and the J gene lost 3 bases, with 11 bases spanning the gap. The CDR3 DNA is TGTGCCAGCAGCTTAACGTCGGGCAGCCACTATGGCTACACCTTC. Residues: CASSLTSGSHYGYTF.

The CDR3: CATRTSGGLYEQYF. The CDR3 DNA reads as TGTGCCACCAGAACTAGCGGGGGACTCTACGAGCAGTACTTC. The chain has TRBV27 and TRBJ2-7; 11 bases are shared with TRBD2. Losses at the gene ends were 10 bases for V and 3 bases for J; bases not matched to a gene: 8. There are 14 residues in the CDR3. Germline V lookup: CDR1 MNHEY, CDR2 SMNVEV (reference sequence).

V is TRBV2 and J is TRBJ1-1; D is perhaps TRBD1 (5 bases). V was trimmed by 2 bases and J by 6 bases, leaving 13 bases between them. Germline CDR1 is SNHLY and CDR2 is FYNNEI. The CDR3 has 14 amino acids. The CDR3 loop reads CASSERASGAEAFF. DNA for the CDR3: TGTGCCAGCAGTGAACGGGCGTCGGGGGCTGAAGCTTTCTTT.

The J gene is TRBJ1-2, the V gene TRBV29-1; unclear D gene. The CDR3 is made up of 11 amino acids. Trimming took 7 bases from V and 1 from J, leaving 7 bases between them. Germline-derived CDR1 and CDR2 are SQVTM and ANQGSEA. The CDR3 sequence: CSAAVNYGYTF. CDR3 sequence (DNA): TGCAGCGCGGCAGTTAACTATGGCTACACCTTC.

The chain recombines TRBV18 with TRBJ1-3; D perhaps matches TRBD1 (5 bases). In germline, CDR1 is KGHSH, CDR2 LQKENI. The CDR3 totals 17 residues. V shed 0 bases and J shed 0 bases, with 12 bases lying between them. CDR3 in amino acids: CASSPPTGPPSGNTIYF. The CDR3 region has the DNA TGTGCCAGCTCACCACCGACGGGACCTCCCTCTGGAAACACCATATATTTT.

For the CDR3, the DNA is TGTGCCAGCAGCCTTCACATTACTTTGGGGGAGGTGTTAGATGAGCAGTTCTTC. Encoded protein: CASSLHITLGEVLDEQFF. This rearrangement joins TRBV11-3 to TRBJ2-1, with D maybe TRBD2 (6 bases). The CDR3 has 18 residues. Germline V lookup: CDR1 SGHNT, CDR2 YENEEA. Trimming cost V 5 bases and J 8 bases, with 28 bases left between them.

The chain recombines TRBV9 with TRBJ1-1, with a possible D match to TRBD1 (5 bases). V gave up 4 bases and J gave up 2 bases, with 12 bases separating them. The CDR3 spans 14 residues. Germline-derived CDR1 and CDR2 are SGDLS and YYNGEE. CDR3 protein: CASSRDSLNTEAFF. For the CDR3, the DNA is TGTGCCAGCAGCAGAGACAGTTTAAACACTGAAGCTTTCTTT.